This record looks at one T cell receptor (beta chain) sequence and its context. The data derive from a study of T cell clones after liver transplantation. Thawed unstimulated PBMCs were FACS-sorted by CD3, CD4 and CD8 into two populations. Assay used: immunoSEQ multiplex PCR; TCRdb lists only in-frame clones, some missing. The sample has about 21,000 clones, about 93% seen once. The V end lost 4 bases, the J end lost 1 base, and 11 bases lay between the germline ends. Germline CDR1 and CDR2: MGHRA and YSYEKL. This CDR3 is built from 14 residues. V is TRBV4-1 and J is TRBJ2-7, with D hard to call. The sample here was CD8+ T cells from blood, taken less than 26 months after liver transplant. The TCR was taken from a human patient who received a liver transplant. The graft donor may have given rise to some T cells. This CDR3 reads CASSPKLGSYEQYF. DNA of the CDR3: TGCGCCAGCAGCCCCAAGCTCGGATCCTACGAGCAGTACTTC.